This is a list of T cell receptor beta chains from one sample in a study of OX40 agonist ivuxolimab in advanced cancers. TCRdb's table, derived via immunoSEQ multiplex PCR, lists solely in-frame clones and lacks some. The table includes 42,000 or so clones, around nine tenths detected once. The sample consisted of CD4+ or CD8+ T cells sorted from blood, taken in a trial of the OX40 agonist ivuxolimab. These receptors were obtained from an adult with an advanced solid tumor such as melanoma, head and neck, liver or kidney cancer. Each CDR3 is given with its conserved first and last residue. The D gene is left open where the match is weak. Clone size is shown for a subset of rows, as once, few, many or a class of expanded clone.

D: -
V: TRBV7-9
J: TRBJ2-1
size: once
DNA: TGTGCCAGCAGCGGGACCAGTAGCTCCTACAATGAGCAGTTCTTC
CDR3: CASSGTSSSYNEQFF

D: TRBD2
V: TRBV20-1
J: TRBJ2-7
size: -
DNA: TGCAGTGCTAGTCGGGGGGGCGAGCAGTACTTC
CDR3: CSASRGGEQYF

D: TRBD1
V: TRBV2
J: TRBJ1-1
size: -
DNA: TGTGCCAGCAGTGTCTGGACAGGGGAAGCTTTCTTT
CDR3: CASSVWTGEAFF

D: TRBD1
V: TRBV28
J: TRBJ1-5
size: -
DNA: TGTGCCAGCAGTTCGAACTCCCCCGGGACAGTTGATAATCAGCCCCAGCATTTT
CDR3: CASSSNSPGTVDNQPQHF

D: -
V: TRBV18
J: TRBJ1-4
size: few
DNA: TGTGCCAGCTCACGGCGCGAGGAGAAACTGTTTTTT
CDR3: CASSRREEKLFF

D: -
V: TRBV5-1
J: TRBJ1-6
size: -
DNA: TGCGCCAGCAGATCGGGTGTCGGGCATAATTCACCCCTCCACTTT
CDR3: CASRSGVGHNSPLHF

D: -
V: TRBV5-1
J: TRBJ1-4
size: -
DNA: TGCGCCAGCAGCTTGGCAATGGGAGATGAAAAACTGTTTTTT
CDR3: CASSLAMGDEKLFF

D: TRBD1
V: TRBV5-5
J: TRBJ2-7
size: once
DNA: TGTGCCAGCAGTTCTAGAAAGGGACAGGGGGCAGGAGAGCAGTACTTC
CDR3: CASSSRKGQGAGEQYF

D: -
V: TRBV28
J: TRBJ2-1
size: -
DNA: TGTGCCAGCAGCCCCACCACGGAGGGTCCCAGGGAGCAGTTCTTC
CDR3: CASSPTTEGPREQFF

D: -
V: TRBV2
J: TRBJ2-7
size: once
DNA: TGTGCCAGCAGCCTAGAGAGCTCCTACGAGCAGTACTTC
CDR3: CASSLESSYEQYF

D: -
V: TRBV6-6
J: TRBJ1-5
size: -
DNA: TGTGCCAGCAGTTACTCCCTCTCCAATCAGCCCCAGCATTTT
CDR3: CASSYSLSNQPQHF

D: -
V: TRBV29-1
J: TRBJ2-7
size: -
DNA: TGCAGCGTTGAAGTTAGTGACGAGCAGTACTTC
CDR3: CSVEVSDEQYF

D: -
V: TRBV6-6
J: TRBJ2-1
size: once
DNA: TGTGCCAGCATCACCCCGGGTGGAGGGCCGAATGAGCAGTTCTTC
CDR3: CASITPGGGPNEQFF

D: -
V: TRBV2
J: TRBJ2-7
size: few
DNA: TGTGCCAGCAGTGAGGGCCTCTCCCGGGCGGACGAGCAGTACTTC
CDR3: CASSEGLSRADEQYF

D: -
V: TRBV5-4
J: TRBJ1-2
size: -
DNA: TGTGCCAGCAGGGGGTTCCGCGGGGACTATGGCTACACCTTC
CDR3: CASRGFRGDYGYTF

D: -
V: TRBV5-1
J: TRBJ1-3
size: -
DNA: TGCGCCAGCAGCTCATTAGGGGAAGAGAGAAACACCATATATTTT
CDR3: CASSSLGEERNTIYF

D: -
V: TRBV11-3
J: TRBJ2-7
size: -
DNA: TGTGCCAGCAGCTTGGGGGATCCCTACGAGCAGTACTTC
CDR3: CASSLGDPYEQYF

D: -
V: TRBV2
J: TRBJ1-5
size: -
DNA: TGTGCCAGTCGGGACATACTAGCAGATACGGCCCAGCATTTT
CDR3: CASRDILADTAQHF

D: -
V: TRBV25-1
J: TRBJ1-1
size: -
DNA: TGTGCCACCGGATGGGACACTGAAGCTTTCTTT
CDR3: CATGWDTEAFF

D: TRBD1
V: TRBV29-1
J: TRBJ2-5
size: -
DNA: TGCAGCGTGGGGGACAGGGGCGAGACCCAGTACTTC
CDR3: CSVGDRGETQYF

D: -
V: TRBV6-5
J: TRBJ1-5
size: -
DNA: TGTGCCAGCAGTTACACAGAGAATCAGCCCCAGCATTTT
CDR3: CASSYTENQPQHF

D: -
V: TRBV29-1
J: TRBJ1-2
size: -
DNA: TGCAGCGTTGGGGGGGCTAACTATGGCTACACCTTC
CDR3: CSVGGANYGYTF

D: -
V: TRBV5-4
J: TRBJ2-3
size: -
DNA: TGTGCCAGCAGCTTTTCCACAGATACGCAGTATTTT
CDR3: CASSFSTDTQYF

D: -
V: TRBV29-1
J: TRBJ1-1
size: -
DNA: TGCAGCGTTGATAGTCGGGAGAACACTGAAGCTTTCTTT
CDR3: CSVDSRENTEAFF

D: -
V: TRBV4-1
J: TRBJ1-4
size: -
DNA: TGCGCCAGCAGCCAAGATGGGGGCACTAATGAAAAACTGTTTTTT
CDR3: CASSQDGGTNEKLFF

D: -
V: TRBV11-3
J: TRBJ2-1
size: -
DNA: TGTGCCAGCAGCTTAGATCCCCCTGGGGTGGGACAACGGGATGAGCAGTTCTTC
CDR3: CASSLDPPGVGQRDEQFF

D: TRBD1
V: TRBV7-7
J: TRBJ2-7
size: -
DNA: TGTGCTAGCAGCCCAGGGACAGGCGAGCAGTACTTC
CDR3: CASSPGTGEQYF

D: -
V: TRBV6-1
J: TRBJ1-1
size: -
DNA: TGTGCCAGCAGTGAGGGGGGGACGAACACTGAAGCTTTCTTT
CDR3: CASSEGGTNTEAFF

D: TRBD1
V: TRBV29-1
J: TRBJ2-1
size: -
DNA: TGCAGCGTAGGGACAGAGGGCAATGAGCAGTTCTTC
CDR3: CSVGTEGNEQFF

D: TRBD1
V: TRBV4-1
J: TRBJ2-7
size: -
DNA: TGCGCCAGCAGCCAACCTATAGGTTTATGGGACAGGGGGCCGAGATCCTCCTACGAGCAGTACTTC
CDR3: CASSQPIGLWDRGPRSSYEQYF

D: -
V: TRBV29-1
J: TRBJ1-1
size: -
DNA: TGCAGCGTACCGATGAACACTGAAGCTTTCTTT
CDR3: CSVPMNTEAFF

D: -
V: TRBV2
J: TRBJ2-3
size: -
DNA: TGTGCCAGCAGTGACGAGGAGTGGGATACGCAGTATTTT
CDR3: CASSDEEWDTQYF

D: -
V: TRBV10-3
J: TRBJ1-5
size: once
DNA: TGTGCCATCGGTGCCCCGGATCAGCCCCAGCATTTT
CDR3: CAIGAPDQPQHF

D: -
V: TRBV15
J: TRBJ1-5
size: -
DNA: TGTGCCACCAGCAGAGATTTGGGGGATACCGATCAGCCCCAGCATTTT
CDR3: CATSRDLGDTDQPQHF

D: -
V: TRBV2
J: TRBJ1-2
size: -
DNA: TGTGCCAGCAGTGATTCCGGGGAGTATGGCTACGCCTTC
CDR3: CASSDSGEYGYAF

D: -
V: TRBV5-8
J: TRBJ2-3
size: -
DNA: TGTGCCAGCAGCGGGGGGAGGCAGATTAGCACAGATACGCAGTATTTT
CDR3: CASSGGRQISTDTQYF

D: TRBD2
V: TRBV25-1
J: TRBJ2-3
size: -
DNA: TGTGCCACCCGGACTAGCGGAACAGATACGCAGTATTTT
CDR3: CATRTSGTDTQYF

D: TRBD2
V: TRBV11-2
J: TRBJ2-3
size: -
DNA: TGTGCCAGCACGGGGGGGCGCACAGATACGCAGTATTTT
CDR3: CASTGGRTDTQYF

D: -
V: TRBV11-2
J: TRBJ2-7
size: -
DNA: TGTGCCAGCAGCTTAGTCGGGGCAGGGTGGGCTTTCGAGCAGTACTTC
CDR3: CASSLVGAGWAFEQYF

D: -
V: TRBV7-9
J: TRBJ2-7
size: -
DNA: TGTGCCAGCAGCTTTTCTAGGGACTACGAGCAGTACTTC
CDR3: CASSFSRDYEQYF

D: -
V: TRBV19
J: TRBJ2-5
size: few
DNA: TGTGCCAGTAGTATAAGGGCAGGGGTCGGCCAAGAGACCCAGTACTTC
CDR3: CASSIRAGVGQETQYF

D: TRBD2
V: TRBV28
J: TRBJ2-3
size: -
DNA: TGTGCCAGCAGTCCGCGACTAGCGGGTATATTCACAGATACGCAGTATTTT
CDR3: CASSPRLAGIFTDTQYF

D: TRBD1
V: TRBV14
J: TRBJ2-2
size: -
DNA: TGTGCCAGCGGGGACAGTTTGAACACCGGGGAGCTGTTTTTT
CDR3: CASGDSLNTGELFF